The 3 T cell receptor beta chains listed next were all sequenced from one sample in a study of human T cells and chemical hapten exposure. The time point is: pre-sensitization, week 0. Specified treatment: therapeutic diphenylcyclopropenone sensitization with weekly scalp DPC. TCRdb ran MiXCR on the RACE reads and lists one entry per CDR3 protein. The data contain 200,000 to 300,000 distinct CDR3 sequences, approximately 8.6% of them singletons. The material sequenced was whole blood, taken in connection with sensitization to the hapten diphenylcyclopropenone (DPC). These receptors originate from a woman in her forties with alopecia areata. Some clones in this sample may be carry-over from other donors' samples.

This clonotype was detected only a few times. CDR3 sequence (DNA): TGTGCCAGCAGTCTCCAAACCGGGACAGGGGCCCGAAAACAGTACTTC. This codes for CASSLQTGTGARKQYF. The chain couples TRBV27 to TRBJ2-7, with TRBD1 matching over 10 bases. With V trimmed by 5 bases and J by 10 bases, 17 bases remained unmatched. The CDR3 is made up of 16 amino acids. Germline V gives CDR1 MNHEY, CDR2 SMNVEV (reference sequence).

This clonotype turned up a few times. The V gene is TRBV29-1, the J gene TRBJ2-6, with 9 bases aligning to TRBD1. The length of the CDR3 is 16 residues. J lost 0 bases, V lost 6 bases, and 6 bases had no gene match. Per germline, CDR1 SQVTM and CDR2 ANQGSEA. CDR3 loop: CSVRGQGLSGANVLTF. The CDR3 DNA is TGCAGCGTGAGGGGACAGGGACTCTCTGGGGCCAACGTCCTGACTTTC.

This clonotype was detected a few times. The CDR3 spells CASSQDVPGYEQFF. CDR3 nucleotides: TGCGCCAGCAGCCAAGATGTTCCTGGGTATGAGCAGTTCTTC. This chain uses TRBV4-3 with TRBJ2-1; D gene uncertain. Trimming removed 0 bases at V and 8 bases at J, with 11 bases between. From germline, CDR1 is LGHNA and CDR2 YSLEER. The CDR3 has 14 amino acids.